This T cell receptor (beta chain) was identified in a study of regulatory T cells in long-lasting Graves disease. Whole-study context: Persistent Graves' disease required over 5 years of antithyroid drugs and positive TSH receptor antibodies.

Noted time point: persistent/refractory GD, antithyroid drugs over 5 years with positive TRAb. PBMCs provided the RNA from which the TCR library was made. The authors drew patients from an endocrinology department in Xi'an, China. Arm-PCR of CDR3 regions with iRepertoire HTBI primers generated TCR beta libraries. TCRdb itself ran the multiplex PCR reads through MiXCR, one entry per CDR3 protein. This table has a few hundred thousand distinct CDR3 sequences, 20% to 25% appearing once. Whole-study findings and limits: What was studied was peripheral blood only, and not thyroid tissue. Preferential use of TRBV28, TRBJ1-2 and TRBJ2-5 was seen in persistent disease.

In its sample, this clonotype was seen many times. Its cognate antigen is unknown. This CDR3 comprises 15 residues. The germline CDR1 and CDR2 sequences are SGHAT and FQNNGV. V lost 5 bases, J lost 8 bases, and 11 bases stayed unmatched. The rearrangement uses TRBV11-2 and TRBJ2-2; 7 positions match TRBD1. The input for sequencing was peripheral blood mononuclear cells (PBMCs), taken when the disease was refractory, from a patient treated with antithyroid drugs. The TCR was taken from a woman aged 40 to 50 with Graves disease. The CDR3 spells CASSRIQGYSGELFF. CDR3 coding DNA: TGTGCCAGCAGCCGTATACAGGGGTATTCTGGGGAGCTGTTTTTT.